Listed below are T cell receptor beta chains from one sample, sequenced in a study of naive and memory T cell subsets. TCRdb used MiXCR to reprocess the UMI-ligation and nested PCR reads, holding one entry per CDR3 protein. Of some 26,000 distinct CDR3 sequences listed, 4% to 6.5% are singletons. Sequences were obtained from blood. These receptors came from an adult in good health. The conserved cysteine and the conserved F or W are not part of the CDR3 here. A D gene is named only where the DNA matches it firmly.

J gene | V gene | D gene | CDR3 protein
TRBJ2-1 | TRBV15 | - | ATSRDRGGRDEQF
TRBJ2-2 | TRBV12-5 | - | ASGLVRPTGELF
TRBJ2-3 | TRBV5-1 | - | ASSRGPSTDTQY
TRBJ2-3 | TRBV20-1 | - | SAFRGADTQY
TRBJ2-2 | TRBV29-1 | - | SVTSRSTGELF
TRBJ1-1 | TRBV6-2/TRBV6-3 | - | ASSYWGMNTEAF
TRBJ2-1 | TRBV4-2 | - | ASSQDGAGEQF
TRBJ2-3 | TRBV6-2/TRBV6-3 | - | ASSGQETDTQY
TRBJ2-6 | TRBV9 | - | ASSVAWPGVSGANVLT
TRBJ1-4 | TRBV20-1 | - | SAPESEKLF
TRBJ2-1 | TRBV11-1 | - | ASSFFGGTNEQF
TRBJ2-2 | TRBV5-6 | - | ASSPLNGELF
TRBJ1-2 | TRBV6-1 | - | ASSEAVIGLGYT
TRBJ2-1 | TRBV12-5 | - | ASGLGLVRDEQF
TRBJ2-6 | TRBV5-1 | - | ASSLTGANVLT
TRBJ2-2 | TRBV19 | - | ASRNGLAGTGELF
TRBJ2-1 | TRBV7-2 | - | ASSQGDYEQF
TRBJ2-6 | TRBV12-3/TRBV12-4 | - | ASSLNQGTSGANVLT
TRBJ2-6 | TRBV12-3/TRBV12-4 | - | ASSTGSISGANVLT
TRBJ2-7 | TRBV20-1 | TRBD2 | SADTSAGDSYEQY
TRBJ2-4 | TRBV7-3 | - | ASSPQGRDQNIQY
TRBJ2-7 | TRBV6-5 | TRBD1 | ASSYGGTGGNEQY
TRBJ2-3 | TRBV7-6 | TRBD1 | ASSLGDRDTQY
TRBJ2-7 | TRBV28 | TRBD1 | ASSFDPDRGYEQY
TRBJ1-1 | TRBV29-1 | TRBD1 | SVATGVTEAF
TRBJ2-5 | TRBV4-3 | TRBD1 | ASSRDRQETQY
TRBJ1-3 | TRBV18 | - | ASSFGRDISGNTIY
TRBJ1-4 | TRBV4-2 | TRBD1 | ASSQSDRGVSNEKLF
TRBJ2-1 | TRBV20-1 | TRBD2 | SARGGVSGRVDEQF
TRBJ2-3 | TRBV30 | - | AWSRGSTDTQY
TRBJ1-4 | TRBV12-5 | TRBD1 | ASGNRGKSEKLF
TRBJ2-7 | TRBV30 | - | AWSMGREQY
TRBJ1-1 | TRBV29-1 | TRBD1 | SVRRGQGTLGTEAF
TRBJ2-3 | TRBV28 | TRBD2 | ASSPTLSGRGTDTQY
TRBJ1-2 | TRBV19 | - | ASTAPGAFYGYT
TRBJ2-1 | TRBV7-9 | - | ASSLYLATASDEQF
TRBJ2-1 | TRBV7-2 | TRBD2 | ASSPTSGRKGNEQF
TRBJ2-3 | TRBV27 | - | ASRATGMDTQY
TRBJ2-1 | TRBV29-1 | TRBD2 | SVRTSGTSSSYNEQF
TRBJ2-3 | TRBV9 | - | ASSGHLSESTDTQY
TRBJ2-5 | TRBV19 | TRBD1 | ATRDRRGETQY
TRBJ1-3 | TRBV7-2 | - | ASSLAMAGGNTIY
TRBJ1-3 | TRBV6-1 | - | ASSEGGSTSGNTIY
TRBJ1-5 | TRBV19 | TRBD1 | ASSMSGGGTQH
TRBJ2-5 | TRBV10-3 | - | AISEPSWYQETQY
TRBJ1-5 | TRBV10-3 | - | AISESGGANQPQH
TRBJ2-1 | TRBV24-1 | TRBD1 | ATSRGTGGYNEQF
TRBJ1-5 | TRBV4-3 | - | ASSQDRTEHQPQH
TRBJ2-7 | TRBV4-3 | TRBD1 | ASSPGTGEAYEQY
TRBJ2-6 | TRBV5-1 | - | ASSDASSGANVLT
TRBJ2-3 | TRBV6-2/TRBV6-3 | TRBD2 | ASSYSFLAGGDTQY
TRBJ2-1 | TRBV30 | - | AWSPPTGAGNEQF
TRBJ1-6 | TRBV20-1 | - | SARGQENSPLH
TRBJ2-7 | TRBV6-1 | TRBD1 | ASSHRDSSYEQY
TRBJ1-4 | TRBV6-5 | - | ASSLSPSNEKLF